The present TCR beta chain was sequenced within a study of T cells in Graves' hyperthyroidism and ophthalmopathy (dated by TCRdb to about 2019). For context, the study as a whole: Peripheral blood samples were taken at initial diagnosis, before any treatment was given. A discovery cohort of approximately 97 patients, fewer than 50 with Graves' ophthalmopathy and approximately 60 with stable Graves' hyperthyroidism, was used to find distinguishing TCR V-J signatures. Prospective prediction of ophthalmopathy was tested in an independent validation cohort consisting of fewer than 20 hyperthyroidism patients and 15 or so patients who later progressed to ophthalmopathy. The 100 discovery patients were randomly split 7:3 into training and test sets. Thyroid tissue and blood T-cell repertoires from six or seven Graves' hyperthyroidism patients were also compared in the study. After blood sampling, hyperthyroidism patients were treated with methimazole at a starting dose of 30 mg daily, and ophthalmopathy patients were treated with high-dose intravenous methylprednisolone. According to the paper, TCR Vbeta CDR3 sequencing was carried out on over 130 peripheral blood samples, which came from fewer than 50 ophthalmopathy, approximately 72 hyperthyroidism and approximately 17 progressor patients.

Amplification of TCR beta CDR3 regions was carried out from RNA transcripts. For the first round of RT-PCR on the TCR CDR3, the HTBI primer set was used together with the Qiagen OneStep RT-PCR kit. Libraries were constructed in a second round of multiplex PCR, after which size selection and purification were performed. The libraries were sequenced on an Illumina HiSeq2000 using paired-end 100 bp reads. As for the authors' bioinformatics: Raw data were processed with SOAPnuke, discarding reads with adapters, uncalled bases, mean Phred below 15, or no exact constant-primer or identifier match. COPE v1.2.5 was used to merge high-quality paired reads, and clonotypes were defined as unique nucleotide sequences. MiTCR v1.1 was used to align clonotypes to the IMGT TRBV, TRBD and TRBJ reference segments. Only V-J combinations with frequency above 0.0001, covering 99% to 99.2% of repertoires, were analysed. A TCS score was defined as the ratio between F50 (clonal expansion) and ExV (chaos), using BLOSUM62-based TCRdist between CDR3 peptides within each V-J. Welch's t-statistics and random forest reduced just over 500 V-J features to about 13, which were used in a naive Bayes classifier (R e1071). The raw public data were reprocessed by TCRdb itself: fastp quality trimming at Q25, MiXCR clonotype calling, in-frame beta chains only. One record per CDR3 amino acid sequence lists the most common genes and DNA. TCRdb, rather than the study authors, made the V and J calls. This sample lists a few hundred thousand distinct CDR3 sequences; approximately 15% were detected once. The ten largest make up about 33% of the sample.

Findings and caveats that apply to the study as a whole: In validation, the model predicted progression to ophthalmopathy a median of about 5.9 months before onset, with roughly 70% sensitivity and almost 75% specificity. Most expanded thyroid clonotypes (frequency above 0.001) were also detected in blood, suggesting blood repertoires may reflect thyroid immune responses. A 13 V-J signature model separated ophthalmopathy from stable hyperthyroidism, with about 88% sensitivity and 81.08% specificity in cross-validation and 80%/75% in testing. No statistical method was used to set the sample size in advance, and investigators knew the group allocation.

This clonotype was seen at least ten times. What antigen it recognizes has not been identified. It has no much larger one-base neighbor in the sample; base qualities were not kept. The CDR3, cysteine through phenylalanine, is 17 amino acids long. Only the CDR3 DNA stays, 51 bases, in frame from base 1. Reading the germline V gene gives CDR1 MDHEN and CDR2 SYDVKM. Cut back by 6 bases and 3 bases, the V and J ends lie 21 bases apart. Graves' hyperthyroidism was defined as stable when no progression to ophthalmopathy occurred over 18 months of follow-up. Hyperthyroidism patients were newly diagnosed, with disease duration under 2 months, and aged 18 to 65 years. The study excluded patients with uncontrolled infections, other autoimmune diseases, pregnancy or lactation. Diagnoses were established on the basis of clinical symptoms, serum thyroxine and TRAb, thyroid ultrasound, and orbital computed tomography. PBMCs were isolated from about 9.2 ml of fresh peripheral blood by Ficoll-Paque density gradient centrifugation. Total RNA was extracted using Trizol reagent, and RNA quality was assessed on an Agilent 2100 Bioanalyzer.

Sequenced: blood. This sequence originates from a woman younger than 45 with Graves' hyperthyroidism. Rearrangement joined TRBV28 to TRBJ1-5; no D gene call is confident. The CDR3 in this case is CASRKTQIKVFNQPQHF. The sequence in DNA is TGTGCCAGCAGAAAGACCCAAATAAAGGTATTCAATCAGCCCCAGCATTTT.